This TCR beta chain was captured by sequencing in a study of OX40 agonist ivuxolimab in advanced cancers. Germline CDR1 is SGHTA and CDR2 is FQGNSA. V was trimmed by 3 bases and J by 3 bases, leaving 8 bases between them. The CDR3 covers 13 residues. Study results and limitations: Normalized T-cell clonal expansion was also low in a subset of nonresponders.

In regard to this clone: Its specificity is not known.

The repertoire was sequenced with immunoSEQ multiplex PCR; TCRdb's copy has only in-frame clones and lacks some. The table has about 88,000 clones, more than 70% seen once; the top ten hold around 0.21%. The rearrangement links TRBV7-2 to TRBJ2-5, with D unclear. This sample comprised CD4+ or CD8+ T cells sorted from blood, obtained in a trial of the OX40 agonist ivuxolimab. This TCR was recovered from an adult with an advanced solid tumor such as melanoma, head and neck, liver or kidney cancer. CDR3 nucleotides: TGTGCCAGCAGCTTCCTTGGGGAAGAGACCCAGTACTTC. This codes for CASSFLGEETQYF.